The next 10 T cell receptor beta chains were all read from a single sample in a study of T cells in Graves' hyperthyroidism and ophthalmopathy. Researchers took RNA transcripts and amplified the TCR beta CDR3 regions from them. First-round RT-PCR with HTBI primers amplified the TCR CDR3 region. One entry per CDR3 protein results from TCRdb running MiXCR on the multiplex PCR reads. This table has about 98,000 distinct CDR3 sequences, approximately 42% appearing once. Specimen: peripheral blood or thyroid tissue (not recorded which). The source of these receptors is a woman between 25 and 40 years old with Graves' hyperthyroidism.

This clonotype has more than one count but fewer than ten. This chain connects TRBV5-6 to TRBJ2-3; D is unclear. This CDR3 region has 17 residues. V shed 3 bases and J shed 3 bases, with 20 bases lying between them. Germline V gives CDR1 SGHDT, CDR2 YYEEEE. The CDR3 spells CASSYGMVGISTDTQYF. CDR3 DNA: TGTGCCAGCAGCTATGGTATGGTGGGAATCTCGACAGATACGCAGTATTTT.

The rearrangement joins TRBV2 to TRBJ2-3, with 13 nucleotides matching TRBD2. V was pared by 5 bases and J by 0 bases, with 11 bases of the junction left unmatched. The CDR3 is 19 residues long. Germline V lookup: CDR1 SNHLY, CDR2 FYNNEI. CDR3 in DNA: TGTGCCAGCAGTCCTCCCTCTCCGGGACTAGCGGGGAGCACAGATACGCAGTATTTT. As protein: CASSPPSPGLAGSTDTQYF.

This clonotype has at least ten counts. The chain couples TRBV30 to TRBJ1-4; D not certain. Trimming pared 0 bases from V and 7 bases from J, leaving 12 bases between. This CDR3 contains 14 residues. Germline V CDR1 and CDR2: GTSNPN, SVGIG (reference sequence). In nucleotides, the CDR3 is TGTGCCTGGAGTGTACATGCGGGCCGTGAAAAACTGTTTTTT. This codes for CAWSVHAGREKLFF.

For this clonotype: The conserved final phenylalanine or tryptophan is absent from the CDR3, which likely points to a read error. The rearrangement links TRBV7-2 to TRBJ1-4; D is unclear. The CDR3 contains 13 residues. The germline CDR1 and CDR2 sequences are SGHTA and FQGNSA. The ends were cut back, 5 bases at V and 8 bases at J, with 12 bases in the middle. Here the CDR3 DNA reads TGTGCCAGCAGCCCTCGGACGGGCGAAAAACTGTTTCTT. It codes for CASSPRTGEKLFL.

In its sample, this clonotype was seen many times. The J gene is TRBJ2-5, the V gene TRBV20-1, with D perhaps TRBD2 (5 bases). The CDR3 totals 14 residues. V lost 0 bases, J lost 1 base, and 9 bases lay in between. Germline CDR1 and CDR2: DFQATT and SNEGSKA (reference sequence). In DNA form, the CDR3 reads TGCAGTGCTAGAGATCGCCGGGGCCAAGAGACCCAGTACTTC. Its translation: CSARDRRGQETQYF.

This clonotype was counted ten times or more. This chain links TRBV6-5 with TRBJ2-3; TRBD1 agrees at 9 bases. Germline V gene lookup returns CDR1 MNHEY and CDR2 SVGAGI. J was trimmed by 5 bases and V by 6 bases; bases with no gene match: 6. The CDR3 consists of 14 residues. The CDR3 DNA is TGTGCCAGCAGACTGGACAGGGGATTAGATACGCAGTATTTT. Amino acids: CASRLDRGLDTQYF.

This clonotype was detected ten times or more. The genes are TRBV28 and TRBJ1-2; 7 positions match TRBD1. The V gene's germline CDR1 is MDHEN and CDR2 SYDVKM. V dropped 6 bases and J dropped 4; count of bases not matched to a gene: 8. This CDR3 has 14 amino acids. The CDR3 region is CASSWGQTGYGYTF. The CDR3 DNA follows: TGTGCCAGCAGCTGGGGACAGACGGGCTATGGCTACACCTTC.

This clonotype was recorded at least ten times. The J gene is TRBJ1-2, the V gene TRBV19; possibly TRBD1 for D (6 bases). Per germline, CDR1 LNHDA and CDR2 SQIVND (reference sequence). The V end was cut by 6 bases, the J end by 8 bases, with 16 bases between. CDR3 length: 13 amino acids. CDR3 protein: CASSLTGLEGYTF. The CDR3 DNA reads TGTGCCAGTAGCCTGACAGGTCTTGAGGGCTACACCTTC.

This clonotype was detected many times. V usage is TRBV7-9 and J usage is TRBJ2-5; D is possibly TRBD1 (5 bases). V gave up 4 bases and J gave up 3 bases, with 15 bases separating them. Germline V lookup: CDR1 SEHNR, CDR2 FQNEAQ (reference sequence). This CDR3 contains 15 residues. This CDR3 reads CASSSAQGNEETQYF. The DNA for the CDR3 is TGTGCCAGCAGCTCCGCTCAGGGTAACGAAGAGACCCAGTACTTC.

This clonotype was recorded many times. V usage is TRBV5-1 and J usage is TRBJ1-1; the D gene is possibly TRBD1 (6 bases). V lost 8 bases and J lost 5, with 16 bases in between. Germline CDR1 is SGHRS and CDR2 is YFSETQ. This CDR3 region has 13 residues. The CDR3 here is CASSGGARTEAFF. CDR3 nucleotides: TGCGCCAGTAGCGGGGGGGCGAGAACTGAAGCTTTCTTT.